Listed below are T cell receptor beta chains from one sample, sequenced in a study of regulatory T cells in long-lasting Graves disease. Each CDR3 protein gets one entry after TCRdb re-called the multiplex PCR reads with MiXCR. The sample has hundreds of thousands of distinct CDR3 sequences, about 16% seen once. This same sample was also taken into another study, of T cells in Graves' hyperthyroidism and ophthalmopathy.

This specimen consisted of peripheral blood mononuclear cells (PBMCs), obtained at new diagnosis, from a patient treated with antithyroid drugs. The receptors shown here come from a woman aged 35 to 60 with Graves disease. Each CDR3 is given with its conserved first and last residue. A D gene is named only where the DNA matches it firmly. The size of a clone is reported for some rows only, either as once, few or many, or as a class for expanded clones.

v_call	clone_size	j_call	d_call	cdr3_nt	cdr3_aa
TRBV3-1	NA	TRBJ2-2	NA	TGTGCCAGCAGCCTCATCGGGATCTCCGGGGAGCTGTTTTTT	CASSLIGISGELFF
TRBV7-9	NA	TRBJ1-1	NA	TGTGCCAGCAGCTTAGCGTGGGATCCGAACACTGAAGCTTTCTTT	CASSLAWDPNTEAFF
TRBV4-1	NA	TRBJ2-7	NA	TGCGCCAGCAGCCAAGAAGTGGGAAGCGCCTACGAGCAGTACTTC	CASSQEVGSAYEQYF
TRBV28	many	TRBJ1-5	TRBD1	TGTGCCAGCAGCCGAGGACAGGGAGGTCAGCCCCAGCATTTT	CASSRGQGGQPQHF
TRBV29-1	NA	TRBJ1-1	TRBD1	TGCAGCGTAAAGGACAGGTTGAACACTGAAGCTTTCTTT	CSVKDRLNTEAFF
TRBV5-1	many	TRBJ2-3	NA	TGCGCCAGCAGCTTGATGGCTGCCGTCAAGGGCACAGATACGCAGTATTTT	CASSLMAAVKGTDTQYF
TRBV7-3	few	TRBJ1-6	NA	TGTGCCAGCAGCCTAACGCCCGTGGGGGAAAATTCACCCCTCCACTTT	CASSLTPVGENSPLHF
TRBV6-1	many	TRBJ1-1	NA	TGTGCCAGCAGCGCCGGGAGGGGGGCTTTCTTT	CASSAGRGAFF
TRBV2	many	TRBJ1-4	NA	TGTGCCAGCAGTGCCCTCCCTGGTAGCGAAGTTTTT	CASSALPGSEVF
TRBV28	NA	TRBJ2-1	TRBD1	TGTGCCAGCAGCAGGGGGATCTCCTACAATGAGCAGTTCTTC	CASSRGISYNEQFF
TRBV12-3/TRBV12-4	many	TRBJ1-1	NA	TGTGCCAGCAGTTTAGTGGGTACAGGGAGTAAAACTGAAGCTTTCTTT	CASSLVGTGSKTEAFF
TRBV6-1	many	TRBJ1-3	NA	TGTGCCAGCACTGATGGCGGGCGGAACACCATATATTTT	CASTDGGRNTIYF
TRBV12-3/TRBV12-4	many	TRBJ2-1	NA	TGTGCCAGCAGTTTGAGTGGGGACAATGAGCAGTTCTTC	CASSLSGDNEQFF
TRBV6-5	many	TRBJ1-2	NA	TGTGCCAGCAGTTACGGGAGCCAGGGGAACGGTGGCTACACCTTC	CASSYGSQGNGGYTF
TRBV15	many	TRBJ1-5	NA	TGTGCCACCAGCAGAGTGGGGGTGGTGCCCCAGCATTTT	CATSRVGVVPQHF
TRBV2	many	TRBJ2-2	TRBD1	TGTGCCACCCGACAGGGCGTTGGCGGGGAGCTGTTTTTT	CATRQGVGGELFF
TRBV6-5	NA	TRBJ2-6	NA	TGTGCCAGCAGTTACTCAACCACCTACTCTGGGGCCAACGTCCTGACTTTC	CASSYSTTYSGANVLTF
TRBV7-7	few	TRBJ2-3	TRBD2	TGTGCCAGCATCAATTTAGGGGCTAGCGGATATCTCACAGATACGCAGTATTTT	CASINLGASGYLTDTQYF
TRBV28	many	TRBJ2-5	TRBD2	TGTGCCAGCAGCCCCGGGACTAGCCAGACCCAGTACTTC	CASSPGTSQTQYF
TRBV3-1	many	TRBJ2-7	NA	TGTGCCAGCAGCCAAGTCGAAGGGTCCGAGCAGTACTTC	CASSQVEGSEQYF
TRBV7-2	many	TRBJ1-2	NA	TGTGCCACCCGGGCAGGGAACTATGGCTACACCTTC	CATRAGNYGYTF
TRBV18	many	TRBJ2-2	NA	TGTGCCAGCTCACCACAGGACCTAACCGGGGAGCTGTTTTTT	CASSPQDLTGELFF
TRBV6-1	NA	TRBJ1-1	NA	TGTGCCAGCAGAATAACAGAGCACACTGAAGCTTTCTTT	CASRITEHTEAFF
TRBV3-1	NA	TRBJ2-5	NA	TGTGCCAGCAGCCAAGATGGCCGGACGGGCTGGCAGGAGACCCAGTACTTC	CASSQDGRTGWQETQYF
TRBV5-1	many	TRBJ2-2	NA	TGTGCCAGTTCTTGGACCGGGGAGCTGTTTTTT	CASSWTGELFF
TRBV28	many	TRBJ2-3	TRBD2	TGTGCCAGCGTACAACTAGCGGGGGGAACAGATACGCAGTATTTT	CASVQLAGGTDTQYF
TRBV6-9	NA	TRBJ2-7	NA	TGTGCCAGCAGTTCCTCCGGGGGTCGCTACCGAGGAGAGCAATACTTC	CASSSSGGRYRGEQYF
TRBV3-1	many	TRBJ2-7	TRBD1	TGTGCCAGCAGCCCGCCGGGGGGACAGGGGGGCGAGCAGTACTTC	CASSPPGGQGGEQYF
TRBV6-5	NA	TRBJ2-3	NA	TGTGCCAGCAGTTACACAGGGAGCCTCGCAGATACGCAGTATTTT	CASSYTGSLADTQYF
TRBV5-1	few	TRBJ1-1	TRBD1	TGCGCCAGCAGCTCCGCCGGGACAGGAGGCACTGAAGCTTTCTTT	CASSSAGTGGTEAFF
TRBV5-1	many	TRBJ2-7	NA	TGTGCCAGCAGCCTCGCAGGGAACGAGCAGTACTTC	CASSLAGNEQYF
TRBV5-1	few	TRBJ1-3	TRBD1	TGCGCCAGCGGACAGGGGGCATTCTCTGGAAACACCATATATTTT	CASGQGAFSGNTIYF
TRBV27	few	TRBJ1-3	NA	TGTGCCAGCAGTCCTTCGGGGGCAGGATCTGGAAACACCATATATTTT	CASSPSGAGSGNTIYF
TRBV5-6	few	TRBJ1-2	NA	TGTGCCAGCAGTGATTCAGCGGTCAGGGGAGATGGCTACACCTTC	CASSDSAVRGDGYTF
TRBV7-2	few	TRBJ1-5	NA	TGTGCCAGCAGCCCCCTTGGAGGGTCACGTCAGCCCCAGCATTTT	CASSPLGGSRQPQHF
TRBV6-2/TRBV6-3	many	TRBJ1-2	TRBD1	TGTGCCAGCAGTGCCCGGACAGGGGGCGAGGATGGCTACACCTTC	CASSARTGGEDGYTF
TRBV14	NA	TRBJ2-1	TRBD2	TGTGCCAGCAGCCAAGGACTAGCGAATGAGCAGTTCTTC	CASSQGLANEQFF
TRBV12-3/TRBV12-4	many	TRBJ2-7	NA	TGTGCCAGCAACACCGGGCCACCCTACGAGCAGTACTTC	CASNTGPPYEQYF
TRBV11-2	many	TRBJ2-2	NA	TGTGCCAGCACCCGAGTGGGGGCGTCGGACACCGGGGAGCTGTTTTTT	CASTRVGASDTGELFF
TRBV2	many	TRBJ1-1	TRBD1	TGTGCCAGCAGTGATTCCGGACAGGGGGACACTGAAGCTTTCTTT	CASSDSGQGDTEAFF
TRBV3-1	many	TRBJ2-5	TRBD2	TGTGCCAGCAGCCGCGGGGGGGGCGAGACCCAGTACTTC	CASSRGGGETQYF
TRBV7-9	many	TRBJ2-5	TRBD2	TGTGCCAGCAAGACTAGCGGGGCTGAGACCCAGTACTTC	CASKTSGAETQYF
TRBV9	NA	TRBJ2-5	NA	TGTGCCAGCAGCGTAGGGGGGGCGACGTCGGAGACCCAGTACTTC	CASSVGGATSETQYF
TRBV5-1	NA	TRBJ2-3	TRBD2	TGCGCCAGCAGCAAAGAGCGGGGGGTAGGAGATACGCAGTATTTT	CASSKERGVGDTQYF
TRBV2	NA	TRBJ1-1	NA	TGTGCCAGCAGTTGGAGCACTGAAGCTTTCTTT	CASSWSTEAFF
TRBV6-5	NA	TRBJ1-4	NA	TGTGCCAGCAGTTGGAAAGTAGGAGGAGGTGAAAAACTGTTTTTT	CASSWKVGGGEKLFF
TRBV10-3	NA	TRBJ1-5	NA	TGTGCCACCCTCCCAGGGAACTACGGGGGTCAGCCCCAGCATTTT	CATLPGNYGGQPQHF
TRBV18	NA	TRBJ2-3	TRBD2	TGTGCCAGCTCACCAGTTCACAGCGGGGGAACAGATACGCAGTATTTT	CASSPVHSGGTDTQYF
TRBV7-6	NA	TRBJ2-7	NA	TGTGCCAGCAGCTTAAACAGCAACTACGAGCAGTACTTC	CASSLNSNYEQYF
TRBV12-3/TRBV12-4	many	TRBJ1-5	NA	TGTGCCAGCAGTTCATTAGTTTCGGGTCAGCCCCAGCATTTT	CASSSLVSGQPQHF
TRBV15	NA	TRBJ2-5	NA	TGTGCCACCAGCAGAGATGCCGGGGACCAAGAGACCCAGTACTTC	CATSRDAGDQETQYF
TRBV12-3/TRBV12-4	many	TRBJ1-5	NA	TGTGCCAGCAGTCCCGGGCCGGGACCCAGCCCCAATCAGCCCCAGCATTTT	CASSPGPGPSPNQPQHF
TRBV5-1	NA	TRBJ2-2	NA	TGCGCCAGCAGCCCAGACAATATTGGTTCCGGGGAGCTGTTTTTT	CASSPDNIGSGELFF
TRBV20-1	NA	TRBJ2-7	NA	TGCAGTGCTCCCCCCCCAATCCCTTTGAATGAGCAGTACTTC	CSAPPPIPLNEQYF
TRBV27	few	TRBJ1-2	NA	TGTGCCAGCAGACTACACTCGACAGTTCCTTATGGCTACACCTTC	CASRLHSTVPYGYTF
TRBV6-5	many	TRBJ1-2	NA	TGTGCCAGCAGTTACCCGGTCGGGGCCACCTATGGCTACACCTTC	CASSYPVGATYGYTF
TRBV11-2	many	TRBJ1-1	TRBD1	TGTGCCAGCAGACCCACCGGGACAGGGGGCACTGAAGCTTTCTTT	CASRPTGTGGTEAFF
TRBV28	NA	TRBJ2-3	NA	TGTGCCAGCAGAAGTCGTATAGATACGCAGTATTTT	CASRSRIDTQYF
TRBV11-3	many	TRBJ2-5	NA	TGTGCCAGCAGCTTGGTCAGGGGGGGAGAGACCCAGTACTTC	CASSLVRGGETQYF